This T cell receptor (beta chain) was sequenced during a study of blood T cell repertoires in COVID-19. Study-level background: T cells, B-cell-depleted T cells, or PBMCs provided the cDNA or gDNA that served as material.

While infection was still active, Seattle patients were enrolled and then followed longitudinally. V shed 4 bases and J shed 7 bases, with 8 bases lying between them. The CDR3 extends over 12 amino acids. Germline-derived CDR1 and CDR2 are SEHNR and FQNEAQ (reference sequence). Generated by immunoSEQ multiplex PCR, the TCRdb table keeps only in-frame clones and is missing some. The sample carries 300,000 or so clones, just over 90% recorded once. The V and J genes are TRBV7-9 and TRBJ2-4, with D maybe TRBD1 (6 bases). Sequenced material: peripheral blood. The sequence was collected from a woman in her twenties or thirties with COVID-19, enrolled during active disease. The CDR3 region is CASSSQGNIQYF. The CDR3 region has the DNA TGTGCCAGCAGCTCTCAGGGGAACATTCAGTACTTC. The full variable domain, in which reference TRBV7-9 and TRBJ2-4 provide the parts outside the CDR3, is DTGVSQNPRHKITKRGQNVTFRCDPISEHNRLYWYRQTLGQGPEFLTYFQNEAQLEKSRLLSDRFSAERPKGSFSTLEIQRTEQGDSAMYLCASSSQGNIQYFGAGTRLSVL.